This T cell receptor (beta chain) appears in the sequencing data of a study of control samples from healthy donors and cancer patients. This table comes from immunoSEQ multiplex PCR, and its TCRdb copy is limited to in-frame clones, with some not included. The repertoire holds some 140,000 clones, with roughly 94% as singletons. The CDR3 contains 15 residues. V was pared by 6 bases and J by 1 base, with 3 bases of the junction left unmatched. Germline CDR1 is MNHEY and CDR2 is SMNVEV (reference sequence). The TCR sequence derives from a middle-aged man in good health. Sequencing input: blood. This sequence joins TRBV27 and TRBJ2-3; 11 nucleotides align to TRBD2. In DNA form, the CDR3 reads TGTGCCAGCAGCGATAGCGGGGGGGGCACAGATACGCAGTATTTT. Translation gives CASSDSGGGTDTQYF.